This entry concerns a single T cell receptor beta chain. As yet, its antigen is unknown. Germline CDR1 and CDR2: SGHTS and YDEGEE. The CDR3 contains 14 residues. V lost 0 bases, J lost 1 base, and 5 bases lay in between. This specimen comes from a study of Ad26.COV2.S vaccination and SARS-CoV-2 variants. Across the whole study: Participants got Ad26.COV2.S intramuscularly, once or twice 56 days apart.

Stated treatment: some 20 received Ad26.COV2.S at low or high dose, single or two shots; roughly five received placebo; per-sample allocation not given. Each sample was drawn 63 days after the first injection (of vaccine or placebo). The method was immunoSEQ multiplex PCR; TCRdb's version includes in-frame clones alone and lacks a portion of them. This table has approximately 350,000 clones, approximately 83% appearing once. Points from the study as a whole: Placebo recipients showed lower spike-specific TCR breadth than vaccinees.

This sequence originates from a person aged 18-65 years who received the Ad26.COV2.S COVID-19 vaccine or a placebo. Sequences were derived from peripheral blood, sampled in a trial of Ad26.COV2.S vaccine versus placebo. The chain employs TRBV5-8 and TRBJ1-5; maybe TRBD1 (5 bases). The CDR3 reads CASSLGQSNQPQHF. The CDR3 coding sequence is TGTGCCAGCAGCTTGGGACAGAGCAATCAGCCCCAGCATTTT. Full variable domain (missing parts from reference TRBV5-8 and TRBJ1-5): EAGVTQSPTHLIKTRGQQATLRCSPISGHTSVYWYQQALGLGLQFLLWYDEGEERNRGNFPPRFSGRQFPNYSSELNVNALELEDSALYLCASSLGQSNQPQHFGDGTRLSIL.